In this sample, the clone carrying this T cell receptor (beta chain) is medium-sized. This beta chain came through as a stray read in a library set up for alpha chains, and its size says little. These data are taken from a study of spatial heterogeneity in lung cancer. Study information: Consistent detection of more beta-chain than alpha-chain sequences was observed. The library had UMIs, and each TCR and UMI pair averaged more than ten raw reads.

The V gene lost 2 bases and the J gene lost 7 bases, with 9 bases spanning the gap. The CDR3 covers 13 residues. Germline lookup yields CDR1 ENHRY and CDR2 SYGVKD. Time point meaning: sample taken at primary tumor resection. Whole RNA, isolated from tumor, nontumor lung or frozen PBMC, was sequenced without prior sorting. A total of approximately 77 untreated early-stage non-small cell lung cancer patients served as donors. The library protocol tagged each TCR cDNA with a unique molecular identifier. TCRdb re-called the 5' RACE reads through MiXCR, storing one row per CDR3 protein. The data show roughly 4,800 distinct CDR3 sequences, approximately 20% seen once.

This sequence was found in a male donor with early-stage non-small cell lung cancer. The sequences come from normal lung tissue next to the tumor, collected at surgery. The chain combines TRBV10-3 with TRBJ1-5, with no clear D. CDR3 sequence (DNA): TGTGCCATCAGTGAGCGTGGAGAACAGCCCCAGCATTTT. It encodes CAISERGEQPQHF.